These T cell receptor beta chains were read from a single sample in a study. TCRdb used MiXCR to reprocess the multiplex PCR reads, holding one entry per CDR3 protein. The sample carries fewer than 1,500 distinct CDR3 sequences, about 19% recorded once. What was sequenced was Tregs sorted from blood. These receptors all stem from a female donor with breast cancer. The CDR3 runs from the conserved cysteine through the conserved F or W. A D gene is named only where the DNA matches it firmly. Clone size is not always given. Where it is, it says once, few, many or a class for expanded clones.

DNA: TGTGCCAGCAGCCGACAGGGTGGGTATGGCTACACCTTC
CDR3: CASSRQGGYGYTF
D: TRBD1
V: TRBV12-3/TRBV12-4
size: medium-sized
J: TRBJ1-2

DNA: TGTGCCAGCAGTTCGGCCGGACGTGCCGGCAATGGCTACACCTTC
CDR3: CASSSAGRAGNGYTF
D: NA
V: TRBV12-3/TRBV12-4
size: large
J: TRBJ1-2

DNA: TGTGCCAGCGGAGGGGTGGGTGGCTACACCTTC
CDR3: CASGGVGGYTF
D: NA
V: TRBV12-3/TRBV12-4
size: NA
J: TRBJ1-2

DNA: TGTGCCAGCAGTCCGACAGGGTCAGACTATGGCTACACCTTC
CDR3: CASSPTGSDYGYTF
D: TRBD1
V: TRBV12-3/TRBV12-4
size: NA
J: TRBJ1-2

DNA: TGTGCCAGCAGTTACGCACCGGACGGAGCTAACTATGGCTACACCTTC
CDR3: CASSYAPDGANYGYTF
D: NA
V: TRBV12-3/TRBV12-4
size: large
J: TRBJ1-2

DNA: TGTGCCAGCAGTTCAACGGAGGGTAGATATGGCTACACCTTC
CDR3: CASSSTEGRYGYTF
D: NA
V: TRBV12-3/TRBV12-4
size: NA
J: TRBJ1-2

DNA: TGTGCCAGCAGTTTAGCCGGGTTGAACTATGGCTACACCTTC
CDR3: CASSLAGLNYGYTF
D: NA
V: TRBV12-3/TRBV12-4
size: NA
J: TRBJ1-2

DNA: TGTGCCAGCAGTTTGGGACACCTCTATGGCTACACCTTC
CDR3: CASSLGHLYGYTF
D: NA
V: TRBV12-3/TRBV12-4
size: large
J: TRBJ1-2

DNA: TGTGCCAGCACCTTAGGACCCGAATATGGCTACACCTTC
CDR3: CASTLGPEYGYTF
D: NA
V: TRBV12-3/TRBV12-4
size: medium-sized
J: TRBJ1-2

DNA: TGTGCCAGCAGTTTGCCAGGGGACTATGGCTACACCTTC
CDR3: CASSLPGDYGYTF
D: NA
V: TRBV12-3/TRBV12-4
size: large
J: TRBJ1-2

DNA: TGTGCCAGCAGTGCTCGGGCCGCCAGGGTCTACACCTTC
CDR3: CASSARAARVYTF
D: NA
V: TRBV12-3/TRBV12-4
size: few
J: TRBJ1-2

DNA: TGTGCCAGCAGCCCAAACAGGGCCTATGGCTACACCTTC
CDR3: CASSPNRAYGYTF
D: NA
V: TRBV12-3/TRBV12-4
size: NA
J: TRBJ1-2

DNA: TGTGCCAGCAGCCCAGGAAAAGTAGGTGGCTACACCTTC
CDR3: CASSPGKVGGYTF
D: NA
V: TRBV12-3/TRBV12-4
size: medium-sized
J: TRBJ1-2

DNA: TGTGCCAGCAGCCAGGACAGGGTCCTTGGCTACACCTTC
CDR3: CASSQDRVLGYTF
D: TRBD1
V: TRBV12-3/TRBV12-4
size: NA
J: TRBJ1-2

DNA: TGTGCCAGCAGTTTACAGGGGTCTAACTATGGCTACACCTTC
CDR3: CASSLQGSNYGYTF
D: NA
V: TRBV12-3/TRBV12-4
size: NA
J: TRBJ1-2

DNA: TGTGCCAGCAGACGACGGGGCTATGGCTACACCTTC
CDR3: CASRRRGYGYTF
D: NA
V: TRBV12-3/TRBV12-4
size: NA
J: TRBJ1-2

DNA: TGTGCCAGCAGGGGTATGACAGGGAGTGACTATGGCTACACCTTC
CDR3: CASRGMTGSDYGYTF
D: TRBD1
V: TRBV12-3/TRBV12-4
size: large
J: TRBJ1-2

DNA: TGTGCCAGCAGTTTAGGTGGGACGCTCTTTGGCTACACCTTC
CDR3: CASSLGGTLFGYTF
D: NA
V: TRBV12-3/TRBV12-4
size: medium-sized
J: TRBJ1-2

DNA: TGTGCCAGCAGCACTACAGGGGACGGCTACACCTTC
CDR3: CASSTTGDGYTF
D: TRBD1
V: TRBV12-3/TRBV12-4
size: large
J: TRBJ1-2

DNA: TGTGCCAGCAGTTTCCAGGGGTCCTATGGCTACACCTTC
CDR3: CASSFQGSYGYTF
D: NA
V: TRBV12-3/TRBV12-4
size: many
J: TRBJ1-2

DNA: TGTGCCAGTAAGGACCGTTATAACTATGGCTACACCTTC
CDR3: CASKDRYNYGYTF
D: NA
V: TRBV12-3/TRBV12-4
size: large
J: TRBJ1-2

DNA: TGTGCCAGCAGTCTTACACAAGCGGGAGGCTACACCTTC
CDR3: CASSLTQAGGYTF
D: NA
V: TRBV12-3/TRBV12-4
size: medium-sized
J: TRBJ1-2

DNA: TGTGCCAGCGCCAACAGGGGCGCGGATGGCTACACCTTC
CDR3: CASANRGADGYTF
D: TRBD1
V: TRBV12-3/TRBV12-4
size: medium-sized
J: TRBJ1-2

DNA: TGTGCCAGCAGTTGGGCGGGACGCTACACCTTC
CDR3: CASSWAGRYTF
D: NA
V: TRBV12-3/TRBV12-4
size: large
J: TRBJ1-2

DNA: TGTGCCAGCAGTTTGGGACAGGGACATGGCTACACCTTC
CDR3: CASSLGQGHGYTF
D: TRBD1
V: TRBV12-3/TRBV12-4
size: medium-sized
J: TRBJ1-2

DNA: TGTGCCAGCAGTTCGCAAGGGGACAGGGTAACCTATGGCTACACCTTC
CDR3: CASSSQGDRVTYGYTF
D: TRBD1
V: TRBV12-3/TRBV12-4
size: NA
J: TRBJ1-2

DNA: TGTGCTAGTGGTTTGCAAGGGGCCGATGGCTACACCTTC
CDR3: CASGLQGADGYTF
D: NA
V: TRBV12-5
size: large
J: TRBJ1-2

DNA: TGTGCCAGCAGTTTATATTCAGGGAGCTACACCTTC
CDR3: CASSLYSGSYTF
D: NA
V: TRBV12-3/TRBV12-4
size: NA
J: TRBJ1-2

DNA: TGTGCCAGCAGTCTAGACGGCAACTATGGCTACACCTTC
CDR3: CASSLDGNYGYTF
D: NA
V: TRBV12-3/TRBV12-4
size: large
J: TRBJ1-2

DNA: TGTGCCAGCAGCATACATGTTACGGTTGGTGGCTACACCTTC
CDR3: CASSIHVTVGGYTF
D: NA
V: TRBV12-3/TRBV12-4
size: once
J: TRBJ1-2

DNA: TGTGCCAGCAGCCCTGCCGGCTACACCTTC
CDR3: CASSPAGYTF
D: NA
V: TRBV12-3/TRBV12-4
size: medium-sized
J: TRBJ1-2

DNA: TGTGCCAGCACTCTAGGGAGGAGCTATGGCTACACCTTC
CDR3: CASTLGRSYGYTF
D: NA
V: TRBV12-3/TRBV12-4
size: medium-sized
J: TRBJ1-2

DNA: TGTGCCAGCAGCAGAGGCGGAGACTATGGCTACACCTTC
CDR3: CASSRGGDYGYTF
D: NA
V: TRBV12-3/TRBV12-4
size: NA
J: TRBJ1-2

DNA: TGTGCCAGCAGTTTGACAGACTATGGCTACACCTTC
CDR3: CASSLTDYGYTF
D: NA
V: TRBV12-3/TRBV12-4
size: few
J: TRBJ1-2

DNA: TGTGCCAGCAATGACAGGAGGTTAGGTGGCTACACCTTC
CDR3: CASNDRRLGGYTF
D: NA
V: TRBV12-3/TRBV12-4
size: medium-sized
J: TRBJ1-2

DNA: TGTGCCAGCAACGATGACAGGGCTGCTGGCTACACCTTC
CDR3: CASNDDRAAGYTF
D: TRBD1
V: TRBV12-3/TRBV12-4
size: large
J: TRBJ1-2